The clone carrying this T cell receptor (beta chain) was seen once. Its antigen is still unknown. This entry comes from a study of identical twins. Looked up from germline, CDR1 is MNHEY and CDR2 is SMNVEV (reference sequence). CDR3 length: 14 residues. The V end was cut by 4 bases, the J end by 6 bases, with 13 bases between. Notes on the study in general: Conclusions relied on cross-sectional statistical analysis, not following the same donors.

TCRdb used MiXCR to reprocess the 5' RACE reads, holding one entry per CDR3 protein. The table includes 570,000 or so distinct CDR3 sequences, more than 9% detected once. These data are also associated with another study on yellow fever vaccine responses in identical twins.

The TCR sequence derives from a woman under 30 in good health. Sequencing used PBMCs. The chain is built from TRBV27 and TRBJ2-1, with D possibly being TRBD1 (6 bases). CDR3 sequence reads: CASSSQTGVNEQFF. The CDR3 nucleotides are TGTGCCAGCAGTTCCCAGACAGGAGTCAATGAGCAGTTCTTC.